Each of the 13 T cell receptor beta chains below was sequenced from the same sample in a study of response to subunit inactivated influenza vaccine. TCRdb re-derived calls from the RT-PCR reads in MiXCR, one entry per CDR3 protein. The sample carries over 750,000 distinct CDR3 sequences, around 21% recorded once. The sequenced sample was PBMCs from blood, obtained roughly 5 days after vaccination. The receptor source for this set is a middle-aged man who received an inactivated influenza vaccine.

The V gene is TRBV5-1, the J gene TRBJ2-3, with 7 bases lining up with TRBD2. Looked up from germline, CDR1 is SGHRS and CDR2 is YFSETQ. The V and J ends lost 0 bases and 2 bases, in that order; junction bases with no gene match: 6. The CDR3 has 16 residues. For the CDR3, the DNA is TGCGCCAGCAGCTTGGAATTAGCGGGCCCCACAGATACGCAGTATTTT. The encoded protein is CASSLELAGPTDTQYF. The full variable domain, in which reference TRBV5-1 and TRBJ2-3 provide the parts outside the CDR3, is KAGVTQTPRYLIKTRGQQVTLSCSPISGHRSVSWYQQTPGQGLQFLFEYFSETQRNKGNFPGRFSGRQFSNSRSEMNVSTLELGDSALYLCASSLELAGPTDTQYFGPGTRLTVL.

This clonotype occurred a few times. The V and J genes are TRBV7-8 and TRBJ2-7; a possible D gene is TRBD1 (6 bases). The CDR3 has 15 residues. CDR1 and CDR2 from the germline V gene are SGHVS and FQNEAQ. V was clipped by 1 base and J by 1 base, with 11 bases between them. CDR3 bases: TGTGCCAGCAGCTTAGGGGGGACACGTTCCTACGAGCAGTACTTC. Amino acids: CASSLGGTRSYEQYF.

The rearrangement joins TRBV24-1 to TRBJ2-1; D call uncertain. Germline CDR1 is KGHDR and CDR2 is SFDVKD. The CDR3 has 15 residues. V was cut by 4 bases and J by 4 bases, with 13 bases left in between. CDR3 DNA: TGTGCCACCAGTGACCCCGCCCTCCTGTACAATGAGCAGTTCTTC. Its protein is CATSDPALLYNEQFF.

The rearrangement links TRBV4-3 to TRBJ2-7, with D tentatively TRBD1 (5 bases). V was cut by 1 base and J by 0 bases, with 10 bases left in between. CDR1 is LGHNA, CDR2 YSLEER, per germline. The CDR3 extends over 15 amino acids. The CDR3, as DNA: TGCGCCAGCAGCCAAGGGCACAGGAGCTCCTACGAGCAGTACTTC. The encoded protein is CASSQGHRSSYEQYF.

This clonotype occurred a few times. CDR3 coding DNA: TGCAGCGCCGGGGGACGGGCGTTTGAGCAGTACTTC. Translating it yields CSAGGRAFEQYF. This chain uses TRBV29-1 with TRBJ2-7; D possibly corresponds to TRBD2 (6 bases). CDR1 and CDR2 from the germline V gene are SQVTM and ANQGSEA. The CDR3 is 12 amino acids. Trimming took off 7 bases at V and 7 bases at J, with 17 bases between the two ends.

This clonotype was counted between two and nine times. CDR3 protein: CASSKPGTSGVWGQETQYF. Written as DNA, the CDR3 is TGTGCCAGCAGCAAGCCCGGGACTAGCGGGGTTTGGGGACAAGAGACCCAGTACTTC. The chain couples TRBV7-8 to TRBJ2-5, with 13 positions matching TRBD2. The V and J ends lost 5 bases and 2 bases, in that order; junction bases with no gene match: 14. CDR1 SGHVS and CDR2 FQNEAQ come from the germline V gene. The CDR3 spans 19 residues.

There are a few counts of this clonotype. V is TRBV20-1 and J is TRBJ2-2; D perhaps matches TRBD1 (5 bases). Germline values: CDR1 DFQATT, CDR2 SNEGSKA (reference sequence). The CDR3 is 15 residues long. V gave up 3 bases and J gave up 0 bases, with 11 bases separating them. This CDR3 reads CSARTENSNTGELFF. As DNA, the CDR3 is TGCAGTGCTAGGACAGAGAATTCGAACACCGGGGAGCTGTTTTTT.

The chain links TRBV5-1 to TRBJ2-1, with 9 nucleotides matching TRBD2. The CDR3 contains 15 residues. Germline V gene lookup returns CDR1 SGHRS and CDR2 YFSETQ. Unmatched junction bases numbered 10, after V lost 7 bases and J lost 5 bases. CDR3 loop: CASLAPTSGNNEQFF. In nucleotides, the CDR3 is TGCGCCAGCTTGGCCCCGACTAGCGGTAACAATGAGCAGTTCTTC.

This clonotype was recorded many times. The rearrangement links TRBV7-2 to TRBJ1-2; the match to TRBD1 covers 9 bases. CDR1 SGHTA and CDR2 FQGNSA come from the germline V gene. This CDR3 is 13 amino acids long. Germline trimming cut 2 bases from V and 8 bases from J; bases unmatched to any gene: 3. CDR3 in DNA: TGTGCCAGCAGCTTATCGACAGGGGGGGGCTACACCTTC. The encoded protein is CASSLSTGGGYTF.

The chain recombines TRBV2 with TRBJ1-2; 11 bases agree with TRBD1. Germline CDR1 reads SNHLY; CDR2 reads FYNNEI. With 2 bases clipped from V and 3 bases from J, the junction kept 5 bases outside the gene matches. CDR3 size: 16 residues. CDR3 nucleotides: TGTGCCAGCAGTGAAACGGGACAGGGGGTTTACTATGGCTACACCTTC. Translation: CASSETGQGVYYGYTF.

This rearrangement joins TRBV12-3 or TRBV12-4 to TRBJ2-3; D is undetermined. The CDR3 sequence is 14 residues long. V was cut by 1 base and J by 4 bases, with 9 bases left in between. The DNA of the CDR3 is TGTGCCAGCAGTTTAGTTCCGGGCCCAGATACGCAGTATTTT. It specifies CASSLVPGPDTQYF.

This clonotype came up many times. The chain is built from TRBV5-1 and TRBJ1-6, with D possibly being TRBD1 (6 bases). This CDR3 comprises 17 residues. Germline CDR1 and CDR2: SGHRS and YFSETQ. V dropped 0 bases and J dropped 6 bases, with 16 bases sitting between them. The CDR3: CASSLGTDSRLNSPLHF. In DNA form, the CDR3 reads TGCGCCAGCAGCTTGGGCACGGACAGCCGCCTTAATTCACCCCTCCACTTT.

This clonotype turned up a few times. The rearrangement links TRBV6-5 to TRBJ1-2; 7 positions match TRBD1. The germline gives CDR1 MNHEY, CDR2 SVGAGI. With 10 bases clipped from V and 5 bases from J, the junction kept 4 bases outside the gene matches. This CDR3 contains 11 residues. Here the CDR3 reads CAIGQEYGYTF. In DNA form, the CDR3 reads TGTGCCATCGGACAGGAATATGGCTACACCTTC.